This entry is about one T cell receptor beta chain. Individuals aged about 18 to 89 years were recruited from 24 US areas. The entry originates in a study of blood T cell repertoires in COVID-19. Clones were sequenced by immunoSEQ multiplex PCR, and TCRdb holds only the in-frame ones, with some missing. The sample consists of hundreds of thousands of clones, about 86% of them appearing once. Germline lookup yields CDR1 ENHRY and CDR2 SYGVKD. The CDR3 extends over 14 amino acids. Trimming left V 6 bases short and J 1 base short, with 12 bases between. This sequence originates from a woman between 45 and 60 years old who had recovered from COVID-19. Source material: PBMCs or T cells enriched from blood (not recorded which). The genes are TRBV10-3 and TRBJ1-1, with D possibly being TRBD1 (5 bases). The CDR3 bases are TGTGCCATCAGGAGACAGAGTCAGAACACTGAAGCTTTCTTT. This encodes CAIRRQSQNTEAFF.